One and the same sample provided the 15 T cell receptor beta chains below, sequenced in a study of blood T cell repertoires in COVID-19 (TCRdb year 2020). The library relied on the immunoSEQ multiplex PCR assay. TCRdb re-hosts the immuneACCESS table, in-frame sequences only. Its copies lack some clones; in the studies checked, an unresolved V gene accounts for under half of them, and the cause for the rest is not known. Across this sample there are 150,000 to 200,000 clones, with around 83% seen only once. The ten most abundant clones make up about 6.5% of the sample. The specimen was peripheral blood. The source of these receptors is a woman aged 80 or older in a cohort sampled during active or convalescent COVID-19.

The rearrangement joins TRBV7-9 to TRBJ2-2; D possibly corresponds to TRBD1 (6 bases). V was clipped by 5 bases and J by 6 bases, with 16 bases between them. This CDR3 is 15 amino acids long. Per germline, CDR1 SEHNR and CDR2 FQNEAQ (reference sequence). The CDR3 DNA reads TGTGCCAGCAGCCCCAATACAGGGTTCGCCGGGGAGCTGTTTTTT. Translating it yields CASSPNTGFAGELFF.

The chain carries TRBV27 and TRBJ1-1; no clear D gene. Germline values: CDR1 MNHEY, CDR2 SMNVEV (reference sequence). This CDR3 spans 13 amino acids. The germline V and J ends were trimmed by 1 base and 4 bases, with 7 bases remaining between them. The chain's CDR3 is CASSLYGGTEAFF. CDR3 DNA sequence: TGTGCCAGCAGTTTATACGGAGGCACTGAAGCTTTCTTT.

This clone was counted a few times. The chain joins TRBV5-6 to TRBJ2-3; tentatively, D is TRBD2 (5 bases). The CDR3 has 16 residues. The ends were cut back, 1 base at V and 1 base at J, with 13 bases in the middle. Germline V gives CDR1 SGHDT, CDR2 YYEEEE. CDR3 sequence: CASSLRGLVGTDTQYF. As DNA, the CDR3 is TGTGCCAGCAGCTTGCGGGGTTTGGTCGGCACAGATACGCAGTATTTT.

The CDR3 bases are TGTGCCAGCAGTGAAGCGCTCGGAGGTAACTATGGCTACACCTTC. This gives the protein CASSEALGGNYGYTF. V is TRBV6-1 and J is TRBJ1-2; D unresolved. The CDR3 spans 15 residues. CDR1 is MNHNS and CDR2 is SASEGT in the germline V gene. V was cut by 0 bases and J by 1 base, with 9 bases left in between.

Written as DNA, the CDR3 is TGTGCCAGCTCGTGGGACTATCTACTCACAGATACGCAGTATTTT. It is translated as CASSWDYLLTDTQYF. The chain uses TRBV18 and TRBJ2-3, with 7 bases lining up with TRBD2. The CDR3 consists of 15 residues. Unmatched junction bases numbered 8, after V lost 6 bases and J lost 2 bases. Germline-derived CDR1 and CDR2 are KGHSH and LQKENI.

The rearrangement uses TRBV5-1 and TRBJ2-2; 8 bases align to TRBD1. With V trimmed by 4 bases and J by 1 base, 6 bases remained unmatched. The CDR3 is 16 residues long. CDR1 is SGHRS, CDR2 YFSETQ, per germline. The CDR3 DNA follows: TGCGCCAGCAGCCCGCGGACAGGGCGGAACACCGGGGAGCTGTTTTTT. This translates into CASSPRTGRNTGELFF.

The chain employs TRBV5-1 and TRBJ1-2; D is unresolved. CDR3 length equals 14 residues. The V gene lost 3 bases and the J gene lost 0 bases, with 9 bases spanning the gap. The germline V gene has CDR1 SGHRS and CDR2 YFSETQ. The CDR3 region has the DNA TGCGCCAGCAGCTCCCGGGTTTCTAACTATGGCTACACCTTC. Protein: CASSSRVSNYGYTF. Full variable domain (rest looked up from reference TRBV5-1 and TRBJ1-2): KAGVTQTPRYLIKTRGQQVTLSCSPISGHRSVSWYQQTPGQGLQFLFEYFSETQRNKGNFPGRFSGRQFSNSRSEMNVSTLELGDSALYLCASSSRVSNYGYTFGSGTRLTVV.

The V call is TRBV4-3, the J call TRBJ2-5, with 8 bases matching TRBD2. The CDR3 consists of 14 residues. Germline-derived CDR1 and CDR2 are LGHNA and YSLEER. V lost 0 bases and J lost 4; bases outside the gene matches: 1. As DNA, the CDR3 is TGCGCCAGCAGCCAAGAACGGGGGGGAGAGACCCAGTACTTC. Translated, it gives CASSQERGGETQYF.

The chain links TRBV6-2 or TRBV6-3 to TRBJ2-3; TRBD1 agrees at 10 bases. V gave up 6 bases and J gave up 2 bases; unmatched junction bases: 5. This CDR3 has 15 residues. From germline, CDR1 is MNHEY and CDR2 SVGEGT. The CDR3 loop reads CASSRGQGNTDTQYF. CDR3 DNA sequence: TGTGCCAGCAGCCGGGGACAGGGGAACACAGATACGCAGTATTTT.

The J gene is TRBJ1-4, the V gene TRBV7-2; 8 bases fit TRBD1. With V trimmed by 5 bases and J by 7 bases, 12 bases remained unmatched. Germline loops: CDR1 SGHTA, CDR2 FQGNSA. There are 16 residues in the CDR3. For the CDR3, the DNA is TGTGCCAGCAGCACCCCAACAGGGGGTGGCGGTGAAAAACTGTTTTTT. As protein: CASSTPTGGGGEKLFF.

The chain carries TRBV12-5 and TRBJ1-4, with unresolved D. Germline lookup yields CDR1 LGHNT and CDR2 FRNRAP. Between the trimmed V and J ends, which lost 1 base and 4 bases, there was a span of 7 bases. This CDR3 has 14 residues. CDR3 nucleotides: TGTGCTAGTGGTTTGGGGCGGGGTAATGAAAAACTGTTTTTT. This translates into CASGLGRGNEKLFF.

The chain uses TRBV11-3 and TRBJ2-5, with 11 bases fitting TRBD2. CDR3 length: 16 amino acids. Unmatched junction bases numbered 10, after V lost 4 bases and J lost 6 bases. CDR1 and CDR2 (germline): SGHNT, YENEEA. The CDR3 DNA reads as TGTGCCAGCAGCTACTTAACTAGCGGGGGAACGCAGACCCAGTACTTC. As protein: CASSYLTSGGTQTQYF.

This chain connects TRBV7-8 to TRBJ2-7, with D maybe TRBD2 (7 bases). V lost 5 bases and J lost 0, with 23 bases in between. This CDR3 has 18 residues. Per the germline V gene, CDR1 is SGHVS and CDR2 is FQNEAQ. CDR3 loop: CASSHGGPTLTSSYEQYF. Written as DNA, the CDR3 is TGTGCCAGCAGCCACGGGGGGCCAACTCTAACCAGCTCCTACGAGCAGTACTTC. Drawing the rest from reference TRBV7-8 and TRBJ2-7, the complete variable domain is GAGVSQSPRYKVAKRGQDVALRCDPISGHVSLFWYQQALGQGPEFLTYFQNEAQLDKSGLPSDRFFAERPEGSVSTLKIQRTQQEDSAVYLCASSHGGPTLTSSYEQYFGPGTRLTVT.

CDR3 sequence: CASSTDRARGTEAFF. DNA of the CDR3: TGTGCCAGCAGTACGGACAGGGCCCGAGGCACTGAAGCTTTCTTT. The rearrangement uses TRBV6-5 and TRBJ1-1; the match to TRBD1 covers 8 bases. Trimming removed 5 bases from V and 4 bases from J; junction bases left unmatched: 9. The CDR3 length is 15 residues. Germline loops: CDR1 MNHEY, CDR2 SVGAGI.

The rearrangement links TRBV19 to TRBJ1-2; 7 bases fit TRBD1. J lost 2 bases, V lost 4 bases, and 7 bases had no gene match. The CDR3 is 15 amino acids. The germline V gene has CDR1 LNHDA and CDR2 SQIVND (reference sequence). CDR3 bases: TGTGCCAGTAGTACTAACAGGGGATGGAACTATGGCTACACCTTC. Protein: CASSTNRGWNYGYTF.